Shown below are 27 T cell receptor beta chains from a single sample sequenced in a study of blood T cell repertoires in COVID-19. The assay was immunoSEQ multiplex PCR, and TCRdb's table has in-frame clones only and misses some. This table has roughly 380,000 clones, around 85% appearing once. Sequenced input: peripheral blood. These receptors all stem from a woman younger than 30 with acute or convalescent COVID-19.

The chain combines TRBV24-1 with TRBJ2-5; possibly TRBD2 for D (5 bases). The CDR3 totals 14 residues. In germline, CDR1 is KGHDR, CDR2 SFDVKD. The ends were cut back, 11 bases at V and 5 bases at J, with 20 bases in the middle. The DNA of the CDR3 is TGTGCCATCCTGCAGGAGGCGGATGGGGAGACCCAGTACTTC. Translated, it gives CAILQEADGETQYF.

This chain uses TRBV19 with TRBJ1-2; the match to TRBD1 covers 8 bases. The V gene's germline CDR1 is LNHDA and CDR2 SQIVND (reference sequence). The V gene end was trimmed by 5 bases and the J gene end by 8 bases; junction bases not matched to a gene: 10. This CDR3 is built from 14 residues. Written as DNA, the CDR3 is TGTGCCAGTAGTCCTACCGGGACAGGCTTCGGCTACACCTTC. It yields the protein CASSPTGTGFGYTF.

This clone was detected only a few times. V gene TRBV24-1 combines with J gene TRBJ1-2; 9 bases are shared with TRBD1. V shed 2 bases, J shed 7 bases, and the junction held 4 bases outside the gene matches. The germline V gene encodes CDR1 KGHDR and CDR2 SFDVKD. CDR3 length equals 14 residues. The CDR3: CATSDSGTGFGYTF. The DNA for the CDR3 is TGTGCCACCAGTGATTCCGGGACAGGGTTTGGCTACACCTTC.

The rearrangement joins TRBV27 to TRBJ1-1; 7 positions match TRBD1. V trimming: 4 bases; J trimming: 10 bases; junction bases outside the gene matches: 12. CDR3 size: 14 residues. Germline V gene lookup returns CDR1 MNHEY and CDR2 SMNVEV (reference sequence). CDR3 region: CASSYLAQGSAAFF. The CDR3 DNA follows: TGTGCCAGCAGTTATCTCGCACAGGGGAGTGCAGCTTTCTTT.

The chain recombines TRBV15 with TRBJ1-5, with D possibly matching TRBD1 (6 bases). Per germline, CDR1 LNHNV and CDR2 YYDKDF (reference sequence). The CDR3 consists of 12 residues. Between the trimmed V and J ends, which lost 5 bases and 11 bases, there was a span of 13 bases. The CDR3 loop reads CATSSRQEAQHF. Here the CDR3 DNA reads TGTGCCACCAGCTCCCGACAGGAGGCCCAGCATTTT.

The chain uses TRBV4-1 and TRBJ2-7; D possibly corresponds to TRBD2 (6 bases). CDR3 length: 15 residues. The germline CDR1 and CDR2 sequences are MGHRA and YSYEKL. V was clipped by 0 bases and J by 3 bases, with 12 bases between them. The CDR3 nucleotides are TGCGCCAGCAGCCAAGATGGGACTGAGTTCTACGAGCAGTACTTC. Its protein is CASSQDGTEFYEQYF.

The chain has TRBV19 and TRBJ1-5; the D gene is possibly TRBD1 (5 bases). Germline CDR1 and CDR2: LNHDA and SQIVND (reference sequence). The V end lost 1 base, the J end lost 0 bases, and 10 bases lay between the germline ends. The CDR3 runs to 16 residues. The CDR3 protein is CASSIGLTVSNQPQHF. CDR3 in DNA: TGTGCCAGTAGTATAGGGTTGACAGTTAGCAATCAGCCCCAGCATTTT.

The CDR3: CAWRGGLDEKLFF. The CDR3 DNA is TGTGCCTGGCGCGGGGGCCTCGATGAAAAACTGTTTTTT. The chain carries TRBV30 and TRBJ1-4, with a weak D call TRBD1 (6 bases). V was trimmed by 5 bases and J by 6 bases, leaving 13 bases between them. Germline CDR1 GTSNPN, CDR2 SVGIG (reference sequence). CDR3 length: 13 residues.

This chain uses TRBV7-3 with TRBJ2-2; 7 bases fit TRBD2. This CDR3 contains 15 residues. CDR1 SGHTA and CDR2 FQGTGA come from the germline V gene. V lost 1 base and J lost 4; bases outside the gene matches: 3. The DNA of the CDR3 is TGTGCCAGCAGCTTAAACACGGGGGGCACCGGGGAGCTGTTTTTT. This codes for CASSLNTGGTGELFF.

V gene TRBV28 combines with J gene TRBJ2-7; 8 nucleotides align to TRBD2. Trimming took 6 bases from V and 6 from J; bases not matched to a gene: 7. CDR1 and CDR2 from the germline V gene are MDHEN and SYDVKM. The CDR3 has 13 residues. The CDR3 nucleotides read TGTGCCAGCAGCCCGGGACTAGGTCTCGAGCAGTACTTC. This translates into CASSPGLGLEQYF.

This chain connects TRBV5-4 to TRBJ2-3, with 9 bases fitting TRBD2. The germline V gene has CDR1 SGHNT and CDR2 YYREEE (reference sequence). V lost 3 bases and J lost 0; bases outside the gene matches: 8. The CDR3 runs to 17 residues. The CDR3 loop is CASSYKRSGGSTDTQYF. The DNA for the CDR3 is TGTGCCAGCAGCTATAAGCGAAGCGGGGGGAGCACAGATACGCAGTATTTT.

The rearrangement uses TRBV4-1 and TRBJ1-5; weak D call: TRBD1 (5 bases). Germline values: CDR1 MGHRA, CDR2 YSYEKL. V was trimmed by 4 bases and J by 6 bases, leaving 19 bases between them. This CDR3 has 16 residues. The CDR3 region has the DNA TGCGCCAGCAGCCTAAAGGCGGGAATTGGGGGTCAGCCCCAGCATTTT. Protein: CASSLKAGIGGQPQHF.

The chain uses TRBV27 and TRBJ1-2; D gene unclear. V gave up 0 bases and J gave up 6 bases, with 14 bases separating them. This CDR3 has 15 residues. The germline gives CDR1 MNHEY, CDR2 SMNVEV (reference sequence). CDR3 region: CASSLSTRGGDGYTF. The CDR3 region has the DNA TGTGCCAGCAGTTTATCTACCCGAGGCGGTGATGGCTACACCTTC.

The J gene is TRBJ2-1, the V gene TRBV3-1 (or the pseudogene TRBV3-2), with D possibly matching TRBD1 (6 bases). The CDR3 has 10 residues. From germline, CDR1 is LGHDT and CDR2 YNNKEL (reference sequence). Here the CDR3 reads CAAGENEQFF. In DNA, the CDR3 is TGTGCAGCAGGGGAAAATGAGCAGTTCTTC.

The V and J genes are TRBV4-2 and TRBJ2-5; 7 bases map to TRBD1. The V gene end was trimmed by 4 bases and the J gene end by 2 bases; junction bases not matched to a gene: 7. This CDR3 region has 15 residues. Germline lookup yields CDR1 LGHNA and CDR2 YNFKEQ. CDR3 nucleotides: TGTGCCAGCAGCCTCGTCGGGACAGTACAAGAGACCCAGTACTTC. Its translation is CASSLVGTVQETQYF.

V and J are TRBV7-9 and TRBJ2-3; a weak D match, TRBD2 (5 bases). CDR3 length: 16 residues. V dropped 0 bases and J dropped 0 bases, with 10 bases sitting between them. Germline V gene data show CDR1 as SEHNR and CDR2 as FQNEAQ (reference sequence). The CDR3 coding sequence is TGTGCCAGCAGCTTAGCCCCTCAGCGGAGCACAGATACGCAGTATTTT. The encoded protein is CASSLAPQRSTDTQYF. The whole variable domain, remainder taken from reference TRBV7-9 and TRBJ2-3, is DTGVSQNPRHKITKRGQNVTFRCDPISEHNRLYWYRQTLGQGPEFLTYFQNEAQLEKSRLLSDRFSAERPKGSFSTLEIQRTEQGDSAMYLCASSLAPQRSTDTQYFGPGTRLTVL.

The rearrangement links TRBV7-4 to TRBJ1-1, with unresolved D. From germline, CDR1 is SGHVT and CDR2 SQSDAQ. CDR3 length: 14 amino acids. Trimming stripped 1 base from V and 1 base from J, with 7 bases between. As DNA, the CDR3 is TGTGCCAGCAGCTTAGAATCCAAGAACACTGAAGCTTTCTTT. Residues: CASSLESKNTEAFF. The variable domain in full, with the rest retrieved from reference TRBV7-4 and TRBJ1-1, is GAGVSQSPRYKVAKRGRDVALRCDSISGHVTLYWYRQTLGQGSEVLTYSQSDAQRDKSGRPSGRFSAERPERSVSTLKIQRTEQGDSAVYLCASSLESKNTEAFFGQGTRLTVV.

The V call is TRBV7-3, the J call TRBJ2-1, with 7 bases identical to TRBD2. The CDR3 consists of 14 residues. V dropped 3 bases and J dropped 5; count of bases not matched to a gene: 4. The germline V gene has CDR1 SGHTA and CDR2 FQGTGA. CDR3 coding DNA: TGTGCCAGCAGCTTGCCTAGCGGCAACAATGAGCAGTTCTTC. Amino acid sequence: CASSLPSGNNEQFF.

As concerns this clone: Other DNA variants within this sample encode the same CDR3. V gene TRBV19 combines with J gene TRBJ2-1; possible D gene TRBD1, 6 bases. The ends were cut back, 2 bases at V and 5 bases at J, with 10 bases in the middle. This CDR3 is 14 amino acids long. Germline V gene data show CDR1 as LNHDA and CDR2 as SQIVND (reference sequence). In DNA form, the CDR3 reads TGTGCCAGTAGTATATCCAGGGGTAACAATGAGCAGTTCTTC. Its translation: CASSISRGNNEQFF.

The gene calls are TRBV18 and TRBJ2-5; 14 bases match TRBD2. Germline CDR1 reads KGHSH; CDR2 reads LQKENI. With V trimmed by 2 bases and J by 4 bases, 0 bases remained unmatched. There are 15 residues in the CDR3. The CDR3 nucleotides read TGTGCCAGCTCACCAGGGACTAGCGGGAGAGAGACCCAGTACTTC. Residues: CASSPGTSGRETQYF.

V usage is TRBV5-1 and J usage is TRBJ1-1; possible D gene TRBD1, 5 bases. The V and J ends lost 0 bases and 6 bases respectively, with 12 bases between them. There are 14 residues in the CDR3. Looked up from germline, CDR1 is SGHRS and CDR2 is YFSETQ. CDR3 nucleotides: TGCGCCAGCAGCTTGGCCGGCGGGGGATCTGAAGCTTTCTTT. It codes for CASSLAGGGSEAFF.

The V call is TRBV6-5, the J call TRBJ1-1, with D perhaps matching TRBD1 (5 bases). Germline-derived CDR1 and CDR2 are MNHEY and SVGAGI. Trimming left V 7 bases short and J 0 bases short, with 9 bases between. The CDR3 totals 13 residues. The CDR3 reads CASKGFLNTEAFF. CDR3 sequence (DNA): TGTGCCAGCAAGGGGTTCTTGAACACTGAAGCTTTCTTT.

Points on this clone: Distinct nucleotide sequences in the sample also encode this CDR3. This rearrangement joins TRBV2 to TRBJ1-5; perhaps TRBD1 as D (6 bases). The germline V gene encodes CDR1 SNHLY and CDR2 FYNNEI. V was trimmed by 5 bases and J by 6 bases, leaving 14 bases between them. This CDR3 has 14 residues. The CDR3 coding sequence is TGTGCCAGCAGTAGGCAGGGGCCGGGTCAGCCCCAGCATTTT. It translates to CASSRQGPGQPQHF. Using reference TRBV2 and TRBJ1-5 for the parts outside the CDR3, the full variable domain is EPEVTQTPSHQVTQMGQEVILRCVPISNHLYFYWYRQILGQKVEFLVSFYNNEISEKSEIFDDQFSVERPDGSNFTLKIRSTKLEDSAMYFCASSRQGPGQPQHFGDGTRLSIL.

The J gene is TRBJ1-4, the V gene TRBV6-5; D not certain. This CDR3 region has 14 residues. V was pared by 2 bases and J by 8 bases, with 12 bases between. Looked up from germline, CDR1 is MNHEY and CDR2 is SVGAGI. CDR3 coding DNA: TGTGCCAGCAGTTACGGCGGGTCCTCGGAAAAACTGTTTTTT. Translated: CASSYGGSSEKLFF.

This clone was counted a few times. The V and J genes are TRBV15 and TRBJ1-6, with a weak D call TRBD1 (5 bases). Germline CDR1 reads LNHNV; CDR2 reads YYDKDF (reference sequence). Trimming left V 3 bases short and J 1 base short, with 16 bases between. The CDR3 loop spans 18 amino acids. CDR3: CATSREGAEGSYNSPLHF. The DNA of the CDR3 is TGTGCCACCAGCAGGGAAGGGGCGGAGGGTTCCTATAATTCACCCCTCCACTTT.

A few counts support this clone. The chain recombines TRBV6-5 with TRBJ2-3; D is ambiguous. The CDR3 runs to 13 residues. The V gene lost 7 bases and the J gene lost 2 bases, with 10 bases spanning the gap. Germline V gene sequence: CDR1 MNHEY, CDR2 SVGAGI. CDR3 nucleotide sequence: TGTGCCAGCACCCGACTCCTCACAGATACGCAGTATTTT. Protein product: CASTRLLTDTQYF.

This sequence joins TRBV12-3 or TRBV12-4 and TRBJ2-1, with 8 nucleotides matching TRBD1. This CDR3 has 12 amino acids. The ends lost 6 bases at V and 9 bases at J; junction bases unmatched: 4. The DNA of the CDR3 is TGTGCCAGCAGGACAGGGGTACGTGAGCAGTTCTTC. Protein sequence: CASRTGVREQFF.